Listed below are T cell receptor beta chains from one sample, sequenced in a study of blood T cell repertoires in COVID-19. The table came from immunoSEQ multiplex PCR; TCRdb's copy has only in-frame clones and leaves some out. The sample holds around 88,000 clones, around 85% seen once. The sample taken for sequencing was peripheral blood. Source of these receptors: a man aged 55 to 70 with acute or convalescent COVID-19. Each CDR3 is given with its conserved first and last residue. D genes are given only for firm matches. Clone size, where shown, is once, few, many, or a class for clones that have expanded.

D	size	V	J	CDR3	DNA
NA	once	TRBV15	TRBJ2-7	CATSGWDTRGEQYF	TGTGCCACCAGCGGGTGGGACACTAGGGGCGAGCAGTACTTC
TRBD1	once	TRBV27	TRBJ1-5	CASSPQGQGSQPQHF	TGTGCCAGCAGTCCCCAAGGACAGGGGTCTCAGCCCCAGCATTTT
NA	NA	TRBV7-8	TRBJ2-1	CASSRDSGYSHNEQFF	TGTGCCAGCAGCCGCGATTCCGGGTACTCCCACAATGAGCAGTTCTTC
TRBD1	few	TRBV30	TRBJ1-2	CAWSVGGGYGYTF	TGTGCCTGGAGTGTAGGGGGCGGCTATGGCTACACCTTC
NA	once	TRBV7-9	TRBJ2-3	CASSLALTSGDTQYF	TGTGCCAGCAGCTTAGCTTTAACTAGTGGAGATACGCAGTATTTT
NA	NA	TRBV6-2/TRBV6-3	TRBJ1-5	CASSPPGGNQPQHF	TGTGCCAGCAGTCCCCCCGGAGGCAATCAGCCCCAGCATTTT
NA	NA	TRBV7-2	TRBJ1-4	CASSPTIQPSNEKLFF	TGTGCCAGCAGCCCCACAATACAGCCTTCTAATGAAAAACTGTTTTTT
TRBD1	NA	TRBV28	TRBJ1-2	CASSLGQGVYGYTF	TGTGCCAGCAGTTTAGGGCAGGGGGTCTATGGCTACACCTTC
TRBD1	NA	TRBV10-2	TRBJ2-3	CASSGPGTGVLDTQYF	TGCGCCAGCAGTGGACCCGGGACAGGGGTTTTGGATACGCAGTATTTT
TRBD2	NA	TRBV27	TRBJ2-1	CASSLSVAAGVNNEQFF	TGTGCCAGCAGTTTATCGGTTGCGGCGGGGGTAAACAATGAGCAGTTCTTC
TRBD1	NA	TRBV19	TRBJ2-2	CASSIGGTGDNTGELFF	TGTGCCAGTAGTATAGGGGGGACAGGGGATAACACCGGGGAGCTGTTTTTT
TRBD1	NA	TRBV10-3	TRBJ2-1	CAMGDSYNEQFF	TGTGCCATGGGGGACAGCTACAATGAGCAGTTCTTC
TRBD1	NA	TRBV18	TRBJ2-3	CASSQVQRTGDRTDTQYF	TGTGCCAGCTCACAGGTACAGCGGACAGGGGACAGGACAGATACGCAGTATTTT
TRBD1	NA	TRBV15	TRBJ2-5	CATSSGTGVKETQYF	TGTGCCACCAGCAGCGGGACAGGGGTCAAAGAGACCCAGTACTTC
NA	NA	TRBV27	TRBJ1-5	CASSLSPSGLQPQHF	TGTGCCAGCAGTTTATCGCCGTCAGGTCTTCAGCCCCAGCATTTT
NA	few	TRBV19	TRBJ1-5	CASSAREVSRSNQPQHF	TGTGCCAGTAGTGCCCGGGAGGTATCACGTAGCAATCAGCCCCAGCATTTT
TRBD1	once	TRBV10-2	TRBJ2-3	CASSEMTGASADTQYF	TGCGCCAGCAGTGAGATGACAGGGGCGAGTGCAGATACGCAGTATTTT
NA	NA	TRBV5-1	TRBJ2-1	CASSGFLARAYNEQFF	TGCGCCAGCAGCGGTTTTCTAGCCCGAGCTTACAATGAGCAGTTCTTC
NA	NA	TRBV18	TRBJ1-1	CASSPMFTGFGNVYEAFF	TGTGCCAGCTCACCCATGTTCACGGGTTTTGGAAACGTTTATGAAGCTTTCTTT
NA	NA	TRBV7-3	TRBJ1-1	CASSFGEVNTEAFF	TGTGCCAGCAGCTTCGGGGAAGTGAACACTGAAGCTTTCTTT
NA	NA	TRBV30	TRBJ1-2	CAWSGTPGQTKADYGYTF	TGTGCCTGGAGTGGGACCCCTGGACAAACTAAGGCGGACTATGGCTACACCTTC
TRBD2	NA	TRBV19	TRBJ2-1	CASSRTSGILDEQFF	TGTGCCAGTAGCCGGACTAGCGGGATTTTAGATGAGCAGTTCTTC
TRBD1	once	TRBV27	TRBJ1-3	CASSIDRGSGNTIYF	TGTGCCAGCAGTATAGACAGGGGGTCAGGAAACACCATATATTTT
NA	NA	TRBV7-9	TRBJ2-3	CATPRGVKDSDTQYF	TGTGCCACCCCGCGGGGAGTCAAGGATTCAGATACGCAGTATTTT
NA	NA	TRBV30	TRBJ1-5	CAWSDGQYNQPQHF	TGTGCCTGGAGCGACGGACAGTACAATCAGCCCCAGCATTTT
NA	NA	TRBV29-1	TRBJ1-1	CSVERPLGRSTEAFF	TGCAGCGTTGAACGACCACTAGGGAGGAGCACTGAAGCTTTCTTT
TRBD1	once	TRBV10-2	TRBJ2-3	CASRGTGGARDTQYF	TGCGCCAGCAGGGGGACAGGGGGCGCGAGGGATACGCAGTATTTT
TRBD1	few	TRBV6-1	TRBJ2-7	CASSEELGTGSYEQYF	TGTGCCAGCAGTGAAGAATTAGGGACAGGGAGCTACGAGCAGTACTTC
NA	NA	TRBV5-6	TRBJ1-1	CASRRREFATEAFF	TGTGCCAGCCGCCGCCGAGAATTCGCCACTGAAGCTTTCTTT
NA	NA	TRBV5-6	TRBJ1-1	CASSLAGDHTEAFF	TGTGCCAGCAGCTTGGCAGGGGATCACACTGAAGCTTTCTTT
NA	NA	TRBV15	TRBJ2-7	CATSPPGFEQYF	TGTGCCACCAGCCCGCCGGGTTTCGAGCAGTACTTC
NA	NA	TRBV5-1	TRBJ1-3	CASSLSGGDSGNTIYF	TGCGCCAGCAGCTTGAGCGGGGGCGACTCTGGAAACACCATATATTTT
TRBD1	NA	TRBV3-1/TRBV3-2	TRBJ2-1	CASSRRQGLNTGNEQFF	TGTGCCAGCAGCCGGAGACAGGGGCTAAATACGGGCAATGAGCAGTTCTTC
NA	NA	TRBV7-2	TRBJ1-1	CASSLRPGRGPEAFF	TGTGCCAGCAGCTTAAGGCCAGGGAGGGGCCCTGAAGCTTTCTTT
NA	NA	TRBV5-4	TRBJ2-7	CASSKQGNEQYF	TGTGCCAGCAGCAAACAGGGTAACGAGCAGTACTTC
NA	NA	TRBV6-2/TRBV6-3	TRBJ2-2	CASSSTIGGGSTGELFF	TGTGCCAGCAGTTCGACCATAGGGGGGGGCTCCACCGGGGAGCTGTTTTTT
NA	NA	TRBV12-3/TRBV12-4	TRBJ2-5	CASSFEGSETQYF	TGTGCCAGCAGTTTTGAGGGATCGGAGACCCAGTACTTC
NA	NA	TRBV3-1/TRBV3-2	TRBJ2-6	CASSQDLTRGNPSGANVLTF	TGTGCCAGCAGCCAAGATCTTACGCGGGGAAACCCCTCTGGGGCCAACGTCCTGACTTTC
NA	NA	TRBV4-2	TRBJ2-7	CASSFGGSYEQYF	TGTGCCAGCAGCTTCGGAGGCTCCTACGAGCAGTACTTC
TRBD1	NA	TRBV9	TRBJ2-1	CASEGAPYNEQFF	TGTGCCAGCGAGGGGGCCCCCTACAATGAGCAGTTCTTC
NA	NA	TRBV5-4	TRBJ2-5	CASSLDGETQYF	TGTGCCAGCAGCTTGGACGGGGAGACCCAGTACTTC
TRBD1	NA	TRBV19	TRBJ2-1	CASTPRGQGAISSYNEQFF	TGTGCCAGTACCCCACGGGGACAGGGGGCCATAAGCTCCTACAATGAGCAGTTCTTC
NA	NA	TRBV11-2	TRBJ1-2	CASSPSDRSGYTF	TGTGCCAGCAGCCCATCGGACAGATCTGGCTACACCTTC
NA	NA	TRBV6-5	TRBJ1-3	CASTLDGVSGNTIYF	TGTGCCAGCACCTTGGACGGGGTCTCTGGAAACACCATATATTTT
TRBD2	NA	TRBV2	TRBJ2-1	CASSGTSGGARSYNEQFF	TGTGCCAGCAGTGGGACTAGCGGGGGGGCCCGATCCTACAATGAGCAGTTCTTC
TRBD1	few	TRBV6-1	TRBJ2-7	CASSDLQGSYEQYF	TGTGCCAGCAGTGATTTACAGGGGTCCTACGAGCAGTACTTC
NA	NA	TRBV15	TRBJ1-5	CATSRVATGLPQPQHF	TGTGCCACCAGCAGAGTCGCTACAGGGCTCCCTCAGCCCCAGCATTTT
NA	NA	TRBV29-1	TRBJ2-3	CSPSGPDTQYF	TGCAGCCCCTCAGGGCCAGATACGCAGTATTTT
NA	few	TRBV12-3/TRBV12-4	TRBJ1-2	CASSFRSSYTF	TGTGCCAGCAGTTTCAGGTCTAGCTACACCTTC
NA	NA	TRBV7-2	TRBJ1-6	CASSVTGRDFLSSPLHF	TGTGCCAGCAGCGTGACGGGACGGGACTTTTTGAGCTCACCCCTCCACTTT
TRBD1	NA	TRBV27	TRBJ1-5	CASRRTGSYGQPQHF	TGTGCCAGCAGGCGGACAGGGAGTTACGGACAGCCCCAGCATTTT
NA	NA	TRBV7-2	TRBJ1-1	CASSLVRGANTEAFF	TGTGCCAGCAGCTTAGTCCGCGGCGCAAACACTGAAGCTTTCTTT
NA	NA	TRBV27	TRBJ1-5	CASSSGQFNQPQHF	TGTGCCAGCAGTTCCGGACAGTTCAATCAGCCCCAGCATTTT
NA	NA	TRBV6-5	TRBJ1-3	CASSRSPNGNTIYF	TGTGCCAGCTCCAGGTCCCCCAATGGAAACACCATATATTTT
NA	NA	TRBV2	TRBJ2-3	CASSWNRDSTSTDTQYF	TGTGCCAGCAGTTGGAACCGGGACTCAACTAGCACAGATACGCAGTATTTT
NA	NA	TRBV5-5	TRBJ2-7	CASSQVRSYEQHF	TGTGCCAGCAGCCAGGTACGTTCCTACGAGCAGCACTTC
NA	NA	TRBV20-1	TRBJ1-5	CSAIDFRGGQDQPQHF	TGCAGTGCTATTGATTTTCGGGGGGGTCAGGATCAGCCCCAGCATTTT
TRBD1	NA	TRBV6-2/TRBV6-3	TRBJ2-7	CASSSPQGTSEQYF	TGTGCCAGCAGCTCCCCACAGGGGACAAGCGAGCAGTACTTC
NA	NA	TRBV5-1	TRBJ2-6	CASTTGSGANVLTF	TGCGCCAGCACTACGGGTTCTGGGGCCAACGTCCTGACTTTC